This TCR beta chain was profiled in a study of post-analysis software for immune sequencing data. Study observations and caveats: Those samples that were prepared in the same batch co-clustered strongly by F measure.

Each TCR beta cDNA library carried unique molecular identifiers. TCRdb passed the PCR reads through MiXCR, listing each CDR3 protein once. Among 150,000 to 200,000 distinct CDR3 sequences listed, under 40% were seen once. Worth noting for this clonotype: Its matching antigen is unknown. A much larger clone lies one base from this, so it may be a read error.

This CDR3 is 17 amino acids long. The V and J ends lost 5 bases and 5 bases, in that order; junction bases with no gene match: 9. Germline CDR1 reads MNHEY; CDR2 reads SVGAGI. This sequence joins TRBV6-5 and TRBJ2-3; 14 nucleotides agree with TRBD2. Sequenced material: blood, taken after autologous hematopoietic stem cell transplantation. The clonotype comes from a girl between 5 and 17 years old with multiple sclerosis. The CDR3 nucleotides read TGTGCCAGCAGTACTACCGGGACTAGCGGGGGCGGAGATACGCAGTATTTT. It is translated as CASSTTGTSGGGDTQYF.